The clone carrying this TCR beta chain has ten or more counts. CDR3 regions of TCR beta were amplified from RNA transcripts. HTBI primers were employed in first-round RT-PCR, then a second-round multiplex PCR followed. MiXCR, applied by TCRdb to the multiplex PCR reads, yields one record per CDR3 protein. The sample records a few hundred thousand distinct CDR3 sequences, 15% being singletons. This sample is drawn from a study of Graves' ophthalmopathy and Graves' hyperthyroidism. Study background: At initial diagnosis, peripheral blood was obtained, and this preceded any treatment.

The CDR3 is 16 residues long. CDR1 and CDR2 from the germline V gene are LNHNV and YYDKDF (reference sequence). Trimming cost V 5 bases and J 7 bases, with 23 bases left between them. This sequence joins TRBV15 and TRBJ1-2; the D is unclear. This TCR was recovered from a young woman with stable Graves' hyperthyroidism. Sequenced input: peripheral blood. CDR3: CATSDYSTDLPGGYTF. CDR3 in DNA: TGTGCCACCAGCGACTACTCTACAGACCTCCCGGGTGGCTACACCTTC. The full variable domain, rest sourced from reference TRBV15 and TRBJ1-2, is DAMVIQNPRYQVTQFGKPVTLSCSQTLNHNVMYWYQQKSSQAPKLLFHYYDKDFNNEADTPDNFQSRRPNTSFCFLDIRSPGLGDTAMYLCATSDYSTDLPGGYTFGSGTRLTVV.